This T cell receptor beta chain was found in a study of blood T cells in healthy people across ages. Regarding the study as a whole: Fewer expanded clones and more diversity marked long-lived versus aged donors. A strong correlation was found between TCR beta diversity and the percentage of naive T cells.

Extracted total RNA amounted to at least 5.5 micrograms for each sample. About this clonotype: Its antigen is as yet unknown.

A sample-barcoded 5' primer and a J-beta primer mix were used in a second PCR of roughly 7 to 11 cycles. A 12-random-nucleotide template-switch adaptor tagged each cDNA molecule. Via MiXCR, TCRdb re-called the 5' RACE reads, giving one row per CDR3 protein. This sample has some 860,000 distinct CDR3 sequences, with around 50% found just once. The CDR3 extends over 15 amino acids. V lost 4 bases and J lost 0, with 11 bases in between. This sequence joins TRBV12-3 or TRBV12-4 and TRBJ2-3; no clear D gene. The sequenced material came from blood. The receptor was derived from a man aged 40-55 years in good health. CDR3 sequence (DNA): TGTGCCAGCAGTTCAGAGAGAGCTAGCACAGATACGCAGTATTTT. It translates to CASSSERASTDTQYF.